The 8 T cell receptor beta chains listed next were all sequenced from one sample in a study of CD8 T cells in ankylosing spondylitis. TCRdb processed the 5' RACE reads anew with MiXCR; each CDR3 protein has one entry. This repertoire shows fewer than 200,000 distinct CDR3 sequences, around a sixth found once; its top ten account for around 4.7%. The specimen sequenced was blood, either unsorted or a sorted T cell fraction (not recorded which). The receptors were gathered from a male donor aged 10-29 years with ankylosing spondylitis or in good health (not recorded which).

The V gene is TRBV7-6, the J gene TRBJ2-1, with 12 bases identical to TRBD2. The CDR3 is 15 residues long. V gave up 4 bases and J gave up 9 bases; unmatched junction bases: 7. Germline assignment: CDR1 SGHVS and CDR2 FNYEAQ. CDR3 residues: CASSYPSGREPEQFF. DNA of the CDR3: TGTGCCAGCAGCTATCCTAGCGGGAGGGAGCCTGAGCAGTTCTTC.

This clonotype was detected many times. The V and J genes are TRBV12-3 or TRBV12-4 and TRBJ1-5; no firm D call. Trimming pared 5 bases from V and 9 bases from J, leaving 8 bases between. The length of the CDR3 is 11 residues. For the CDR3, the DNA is TGTGCCAGCAGTGCTTTGGGGCCCCAGCATTTT. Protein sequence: CASSALGPQHF.

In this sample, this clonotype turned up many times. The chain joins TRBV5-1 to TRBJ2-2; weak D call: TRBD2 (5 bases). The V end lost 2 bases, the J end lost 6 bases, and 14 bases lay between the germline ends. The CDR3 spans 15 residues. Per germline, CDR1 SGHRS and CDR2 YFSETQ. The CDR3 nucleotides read TGCGCCAGCAGCTTTGCCGGGGTGCGGGCCGGGGAGCTGTTTTTT. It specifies CASSFAGVRAGELFF.

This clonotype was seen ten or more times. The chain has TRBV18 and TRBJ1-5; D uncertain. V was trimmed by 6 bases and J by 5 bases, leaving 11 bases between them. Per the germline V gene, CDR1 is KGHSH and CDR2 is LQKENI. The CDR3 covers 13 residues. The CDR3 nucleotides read TGTGCCAGCTCCCCTTCCCTTGATCAGCCCCAGCATTTT. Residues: CASSPSLDQPQHF.

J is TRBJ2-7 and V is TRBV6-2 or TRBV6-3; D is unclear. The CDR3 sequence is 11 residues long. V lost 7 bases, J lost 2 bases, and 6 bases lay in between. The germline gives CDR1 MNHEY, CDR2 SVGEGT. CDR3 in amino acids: CASTDTYEQYF. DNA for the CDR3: TGTGCCAGCACCGACACCTACGAGCAGTACTTC.

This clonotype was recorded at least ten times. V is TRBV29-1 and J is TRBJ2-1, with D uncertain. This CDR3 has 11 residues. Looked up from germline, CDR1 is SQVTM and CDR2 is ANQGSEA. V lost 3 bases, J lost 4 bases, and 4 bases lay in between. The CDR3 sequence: CSVEGYNEQFF. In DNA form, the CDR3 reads TGCAGCGTTGAGGGTTACAATGAGCAGTTCTTC.

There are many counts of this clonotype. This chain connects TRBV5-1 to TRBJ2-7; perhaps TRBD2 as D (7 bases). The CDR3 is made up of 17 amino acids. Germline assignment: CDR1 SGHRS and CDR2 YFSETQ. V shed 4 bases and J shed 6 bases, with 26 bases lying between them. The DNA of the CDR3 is TGCGCCAGCAGCCCTGGGGGGGGACAACTCCGGTGGGGCGAGCAGTACTTC. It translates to CASSPGGGQLRWGEQYF.

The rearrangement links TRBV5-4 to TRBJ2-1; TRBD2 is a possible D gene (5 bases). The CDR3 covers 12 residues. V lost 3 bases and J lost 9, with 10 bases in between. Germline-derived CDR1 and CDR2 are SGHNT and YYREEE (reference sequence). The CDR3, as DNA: TGTGCCAGCAGCTCTACTAGAGCTGAGCAGTTCTTC. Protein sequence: CASSSTRAEQFF. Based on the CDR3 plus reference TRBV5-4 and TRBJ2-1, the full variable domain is ETGVTQSPTHLIKTRGQQVTLRCSSQSGHNTVSWYQQALGQGPQFIFQYYREEENGRGNFPPRFSGLQFPNYSSELNVNALELDDSALYLCASSSTRAEQFFGPGTRLTVL.